Here is one TCR beta chain with its context. Its specificity is unknown. Trimming left V 5 bases short and J 5 bases short, with 10 bases between. Germline CDR1 is SNHLY and CDR2 is FYNNEI. This CDR3 has 13 residues. This sample is part of a study of T cell responses to AZD1222 COVID-19 vaccine. Study-wide results and caveats: White British donors predominated, females outnumbered males, and clonal diversity was possibly underestimated.

The table came from immunoSEQ multiplex PCR; TCRdb's copy has only in-frame clones and leaves some out. Counted here are roughly 130,000 clones, about nine tenths occurring once; the ten biggest clones make up approximately 19%. The chain couples TRBV2 to TRBJ1-5, with D perhaps matching TRBD1 (5 bases). The material was peripheral blood, obtained on day 0 of MenACWY control vaccination. This TCR was sampled from an adult in good health. DNA of the CDR3: TGTGCCAGCAGTTGGGACGTCGATCAGCCCCAGCATTTT. Translated, it gives CASSWDVDQPQHF.